Listed below are T cell receptor beta chains from one sample, sequenced in a study of vaccination and CD4 T cells after COVID-19. For these receptors, no antigen is known. TCRdb re-called the PCR reads with MiXCR, one entry per CDR3 protein. The sample lists around 26,000 distinct CDR3 sequences, 40% occurring once. Sequenced sample: CD4+ T cells from blood, cultured in vitro. These receptors were collected from a human donor who had recovered from COVID-19. Each CDR3 is given without its conserved first and last residue. Part of the rows lack a size; the others show once, few, many or a class for expanded clones.

few	TRBV7-9	ASSFLDRLNYGYT
once	TRBV2	ASSYTPSGTGTDTQY
.	TRBV7-6	ASSSYEYYGYT
few	TRBV6-1	ASSGRSGVYTLNEQF
.	TRBV27	ASSLYPANTGELF
.	TRBV25-1	ASSNGGRHYEQY
.	TRBV5-1	ASSLETGGHNEQF
.	TRBV28	ASSPPGQGAIAYGYT
.	TRBV10-3	AIRSDGDGLAVPYEQY
few	TRBV6-1	ASSQHLGGRNTEAF
.	TRBV7-4	ARILHEQY
few	TRBV7-2	ASSLAGQGVLGDQPQH
few	TRBV20-1	SASENTGLGAF
once	TRBV12-3/TRBV12-4	ASRTGTGANEQY
.	TRBV20-1	SATTSAGAGTDTQY
.	TRBV7-3	ASSLTPAAGYEQY